Following are 3 T cell receptor beta chains from one sample sequenced in a study of T cells in Graves' hyperthyroidism and ophthalmopathy. Amplification of TCR beta CDR3 regions was performed using RNA transcripts as template. HTBI primers were used for first-round RT-PCR of the TCR CDR3. Using its own MiXCR run on the multiplex PCR reads, TCRdb lists one record per CDR3 protein. This sample yields about 520,000 distinct CDR3 sequences, of which around 21% are seen a single time; 26% belongs to the top ten. Source material: blood. Every receptor here comes from a man younger than 35 with Graves' hyperthyroidism.

This clonotype was seen at least ten times. The CDR3 protein is CATSDPGQGAETQYF. In nucleotides, the CDR3 is TGTGCCACCAGTGATCCGGGACAGGGGGCAGAGACCCAGTACTTC. The chain recombines TRBV24-1 with TRBJ2-5, with 12 bases identical to TRBD1. V gave up 3 bases and J gave up 4 bases; unmatched junction bases: 2. Germline V CDR1 and CDR2: KGHDR, SFDVKD. The CDR3 has 15 residues.

This clonotype showed up just a few times. The V gene is TRBV28, the J gene TRBJ2-7, with 8 bases fitting TRBD2. The CDR3 is 15 residues long. CDR1 is MDHEN, CDR2 SYDVKM, per germline. J gave up 2 bases and V 4 bases, and 7 bases lay outside the gene matches. CDR3 DNA sequence: TGTGCCAGCAGTTGGGTACTAGCGGAGACCTACGAGCAGTACTTC. It translates to CASSWVLAETYEQYF. The whole variable domain, remainder taken from reference TRBV28 and TRBJ2-7, is DVKVTQSSRYLVKRTGEKVFLECVQDMDHENMFWYRQDPGLGLRLIYFSYDVKMKEKGDIPEGYSVSREKKERFSLILESASTNQTSMYLCASSWVLAETYEQYFGPGTRLTVT.

This clonotype has at least ten counts. The chain is built from TRBV20-1 and TRBJ1-2, with D perhaps matching TRBD1 (5 bases). Germline values: CDR1 DFQATT, CDR2 SNEGSKA (reference sequence). The length of the CDR3 is 16 residues. Between the trimmed V and J ends, which lost 8 bases and 2 bases, there was a span of 24 bases. The CDR3 coding sequence is TGCAGTTCCCAACCAGACAGAGGGTACGGAAACTATGGCTACACCTTC. This codes for CSSQPDRGYGNYGYTF.